The clone carrying this T cell receptor (beta chain) has ten or more counts. Antigen unknown. CDR1 is SGHTA and CDR2 is FQGNSA in the germline V gene. The CDR3 covers 16 residues. V trimming: 4 bases; J trimming: 5 bases; junction bases outside the gene matches: 11. TCRdb redid the calling of the reads with MiXCR, one entry per CDR3 protein. This sample has around 85,000 distinct CDR3 sequences, with around half found just once. This sample is part of a study of T cell repertoires in cytomegalovirus infection. Specimen: CD8+ T cells from cultured PBMCs, collected from culture after CMV antigen stimulation. The chain carries TRBV7-2 and TRBJ2-1, with 7 bases lining up with TRBD1. The TCR sequence derives from a human donor in good health (CMV status not recorded). Some clones in this sample may be carry-over from other donors' samples. Here the CDR3 reads CASSSLTDRSDNEQFF. CDR3 bases: TGTGCCAGCAGCTCCTTAACGGACAGGTCAGACAATGAGCAGTTCTTC.